This record looks at one T cell receptor beta chain sequence and its context. This sample is drawn from a study of T cells in tuberculosis. Data came from immunoSEQ multiplex PCR; TCRdb stores just in-frame clones and leaves some out. The repertoire includes tens of thousands of clones, approximately 91% of them detected once, and approximately 2% sits in the top ten. The CDR3 contains 17 residues. CDR1 is LGHNA and CDR2 is YNFKEQ in the germline V gene. V dropped 0 bases and J dropped 4 bases, with 18 bases sitting between them. Thawed, overnight-rested PBMC were stained with GMM-loaded CD1B tetramer, viability dye and anti-CD3, then sorted. CD1B tetramers were loaded with Rhodococcus equi-derived C32 glucose monomycolate.

What was sequenced was CD1b-GMM tetramer-negative cells sorted from PBMCs. This chain links TRBV4-2 with TRBJ2-5; TRBD2 is a possible D gene (7 bases). The TCR originated in an adult woman with latent tuberculosis. The CDR3 DNA reads TGTGCCAGCAGCCAAGAGTTTGTCGGGGGGCCTGGAGAGACCCAGTACTTC. Its translation is CASSQEFVGGPGETQYF.